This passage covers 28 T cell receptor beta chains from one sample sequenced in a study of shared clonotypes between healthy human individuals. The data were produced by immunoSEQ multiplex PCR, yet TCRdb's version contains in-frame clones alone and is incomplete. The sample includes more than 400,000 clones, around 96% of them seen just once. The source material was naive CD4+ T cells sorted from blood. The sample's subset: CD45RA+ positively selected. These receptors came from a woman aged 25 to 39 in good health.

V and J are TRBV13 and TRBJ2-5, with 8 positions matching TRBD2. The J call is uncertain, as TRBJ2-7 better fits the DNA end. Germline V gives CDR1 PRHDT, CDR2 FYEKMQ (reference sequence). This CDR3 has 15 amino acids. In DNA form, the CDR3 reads TGTGCCAGCAGCTGGGCTGGGACTAGAGAGTACGAGCAGTACTTC. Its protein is CASSWAGTREYEQYF.

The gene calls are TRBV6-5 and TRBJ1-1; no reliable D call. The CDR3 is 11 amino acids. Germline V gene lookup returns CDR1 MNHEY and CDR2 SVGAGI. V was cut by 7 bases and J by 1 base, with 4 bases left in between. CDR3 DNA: TGTGCCAGCATGGGGAACACTGAAGCTTTCTTT. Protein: CASMGNTEAFF.

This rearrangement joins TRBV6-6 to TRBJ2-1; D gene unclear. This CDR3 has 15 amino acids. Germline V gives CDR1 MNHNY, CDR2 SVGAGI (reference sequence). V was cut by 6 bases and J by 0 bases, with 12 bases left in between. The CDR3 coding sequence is TGTGCCAGCAGACGAACCGGGTCCTCCTACAATGAGCAGTTCTTC. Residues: CASRRTGSSYNEQFF.

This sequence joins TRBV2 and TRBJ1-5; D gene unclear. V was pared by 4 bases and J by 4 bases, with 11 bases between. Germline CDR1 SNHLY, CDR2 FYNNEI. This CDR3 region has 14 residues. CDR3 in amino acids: CASSANRNNQPQHF. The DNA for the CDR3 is TGTGCCAGCAGTGCAAACAGAAATAATCAGCCCCAGCATTTT.

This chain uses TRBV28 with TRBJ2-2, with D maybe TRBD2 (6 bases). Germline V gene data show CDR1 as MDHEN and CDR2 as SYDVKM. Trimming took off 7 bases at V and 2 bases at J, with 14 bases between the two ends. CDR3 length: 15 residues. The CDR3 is CASTHLGTNTGELFF. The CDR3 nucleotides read TGTGCCAGCACCCATCTCGGGACTAACACCGGGGAGCTGTTTTTT.

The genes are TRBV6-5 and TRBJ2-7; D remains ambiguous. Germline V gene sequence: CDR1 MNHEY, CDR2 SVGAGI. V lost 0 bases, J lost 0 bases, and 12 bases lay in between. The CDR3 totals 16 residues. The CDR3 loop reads CASSYSSAWSSYEQYF. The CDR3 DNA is TGTGCCAGCAGTTACTCGAGTGCGTGGAGCTCCTACGAGCAGTACTTC.

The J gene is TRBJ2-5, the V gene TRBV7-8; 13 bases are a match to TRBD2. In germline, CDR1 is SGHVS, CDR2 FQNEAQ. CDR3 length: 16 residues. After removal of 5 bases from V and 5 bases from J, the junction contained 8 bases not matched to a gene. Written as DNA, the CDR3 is TGTGCCAGCAGCCCAGGACTAGCGGGAGTGTGGGAGACCCAGTACTTC. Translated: CASSPGLAGVWETQYF.

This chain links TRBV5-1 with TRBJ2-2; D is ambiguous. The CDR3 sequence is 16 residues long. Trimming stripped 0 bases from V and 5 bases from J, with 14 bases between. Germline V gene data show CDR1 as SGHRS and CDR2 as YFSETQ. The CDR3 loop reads CASSLAVPAPTGELFF. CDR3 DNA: TGCGCCAGCAGCTTGGCCGTACCTGCCCCAACCGGGGAGCTGTTTTTT.

CDR3 amino acids: CASSGYKGLTTGDEQFF. CDR3 DNA: TGTGCCAGCAGTGGATATAAGGGACTCACTACGGGTGATGAGCAGTTCTTC. The rearrangement joins TRBV6-1 to TRBJ2-1; possibly TRBD2 for D (6 bases). V lost 4 bases, J lost 8 bases, and 24 bases lay in between. Per germline, CDR1 MNHNS and CDR2 SASEGT. The CDR3 sequence is 17 residues long.

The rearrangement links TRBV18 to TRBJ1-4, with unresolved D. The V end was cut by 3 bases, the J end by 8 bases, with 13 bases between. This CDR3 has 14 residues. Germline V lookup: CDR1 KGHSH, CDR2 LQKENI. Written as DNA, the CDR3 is TGTGCCAGCTCACCTATGGTTACGAAGGAAAAACTGTTTTTT. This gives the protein CASSPMVTKEKLFF.

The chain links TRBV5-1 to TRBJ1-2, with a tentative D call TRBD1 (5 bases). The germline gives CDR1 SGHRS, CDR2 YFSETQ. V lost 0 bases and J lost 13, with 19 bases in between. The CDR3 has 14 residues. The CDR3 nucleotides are TGCGCCAGCAGCTTGGCCAGTTGGGGGGAGTCTGGCACCTTC. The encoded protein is CASSLASWGESGTF.

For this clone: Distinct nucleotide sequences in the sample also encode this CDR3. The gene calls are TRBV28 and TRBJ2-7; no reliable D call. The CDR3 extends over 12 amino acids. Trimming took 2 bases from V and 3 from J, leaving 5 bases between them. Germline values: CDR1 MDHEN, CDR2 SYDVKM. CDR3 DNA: TGTGCCAGCAGTTTACAGCGCTACGAGCAGTACTTC. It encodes CASSLQRYEQYF. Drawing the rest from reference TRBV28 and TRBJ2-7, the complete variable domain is DVKVTQSSRYLVKRTGEKVFLECVQDMDHENMFWYRQDPGLGLRLIYFSYDVKMKEKGDIPEGYSVSREKKERFSLILESASTNQTSMYLCASSLQRYEQYFGPGTRLTVT.

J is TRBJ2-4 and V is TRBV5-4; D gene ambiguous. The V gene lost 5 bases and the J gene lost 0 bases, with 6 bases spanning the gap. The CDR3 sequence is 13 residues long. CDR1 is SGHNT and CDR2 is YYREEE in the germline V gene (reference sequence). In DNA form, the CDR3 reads TGTGCCAGCAGTTCTATAGCCAAAAACATTCAGTACTTC. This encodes CASSSIAKNIQYF.

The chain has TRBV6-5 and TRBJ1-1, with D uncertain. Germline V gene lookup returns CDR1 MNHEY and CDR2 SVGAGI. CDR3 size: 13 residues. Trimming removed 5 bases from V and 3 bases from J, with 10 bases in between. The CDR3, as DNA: TGTGCCAGCAGTCCTCCTACGCACACTGAAGCTTTCTTT. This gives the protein CASSPPTHTEAFF.

CDR3 nucleotides: TGTGCCACCAGCAGAGCTGGAACGGGCGAGCAGTACTTC. The encoded protein is CATSRAGTGEQYF. The gene calls are TRBV15 and TRBJ2-5; D gene uncertain. The DNA end favors TRBJ2-7, so the J call may be wrong. The CDR3 has 13 residues. In germline, CDR1 is LNHNV, CDR2 YYDKDF (reference sequence).

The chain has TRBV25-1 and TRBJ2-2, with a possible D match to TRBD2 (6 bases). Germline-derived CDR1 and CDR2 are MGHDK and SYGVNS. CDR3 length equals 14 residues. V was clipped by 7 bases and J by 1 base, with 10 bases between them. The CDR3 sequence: CASTGRGNTGELFF. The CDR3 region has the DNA TGTGCCAGCACCGGGCGGGGGAACACCGGGGAGCTGTTTTTT.

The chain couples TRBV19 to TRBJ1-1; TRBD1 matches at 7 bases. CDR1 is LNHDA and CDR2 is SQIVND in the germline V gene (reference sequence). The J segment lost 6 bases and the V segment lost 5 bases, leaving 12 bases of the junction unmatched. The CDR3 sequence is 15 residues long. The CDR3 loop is CASSVPGQYLSEAFF. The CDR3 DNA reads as TGTGCCAGTAGTGTCCCGGGACAGTATTTATCTGAAGCTTTCTTT.

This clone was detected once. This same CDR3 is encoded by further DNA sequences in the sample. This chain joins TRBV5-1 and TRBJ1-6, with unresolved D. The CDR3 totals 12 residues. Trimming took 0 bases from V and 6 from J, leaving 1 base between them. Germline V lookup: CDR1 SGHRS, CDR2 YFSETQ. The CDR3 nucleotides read TGCGCCAGCAGCTTGGGTAATTCACCCCTCCACTTT. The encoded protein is CASSLGNSPLHF.

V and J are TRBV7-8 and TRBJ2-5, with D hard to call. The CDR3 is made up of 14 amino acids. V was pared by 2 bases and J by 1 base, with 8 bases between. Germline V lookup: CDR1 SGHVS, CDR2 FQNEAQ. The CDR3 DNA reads TGTGCCAGCAGCTTAAGGGCAGCCCAAGAGACCCAGTACTTC. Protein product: CASSLRAAQETQYF.

The CDR3 loop is CASREGEGLDEQYF. As DNA, the CDR3 is TGTGCCAGTAGAGAGGGGGAGGGCCTAGACGAGCAGTACTTC. The V gene is TRBV19, the J gene TRBJ2-7; weak D call: TRBD2 (7 bases). V lost 6 bases to trimming and J lost 5 bases, with 17 bases between them. The CDR3 sequence is 14 residues long. The V gene's germline CDR1 is LNHDA and CDR2 SQIVND (reference sequence).

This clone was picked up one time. The CDR3 nucleotides read TGTGCCATCGCCCGGAGCCACAACACCATATATTTT. Amino acids: CAIARSHNTIYF. This chain connects TRBV28 to TRBJ1-3; D call uncertain. Trimming left V 10 bases short and J 7 bases short, with 14 bases between. The CDR3 totals 12 residues. Germline V gene lookup returns CDR1 MDHEN and CDR2 SYDVKM.

The CDR3 nucleotides are TGTGCCAGCAGCTTCAAGGGGGTGAATGAGCAGTTCTTC. It yields the protein CASSFKGVNEQFF. The chain combines TRBV5-4 with TRBJ2-1; the D gene is possibly TRBD1 (6 bases). Trimming left V 2 bases short and J 7 bases short, with 10 bases between. CDR1 is SGHNT and CDR2 is YYREEE in the germline V gene (reference sequence). This CDR3 spans 13 amino acids.

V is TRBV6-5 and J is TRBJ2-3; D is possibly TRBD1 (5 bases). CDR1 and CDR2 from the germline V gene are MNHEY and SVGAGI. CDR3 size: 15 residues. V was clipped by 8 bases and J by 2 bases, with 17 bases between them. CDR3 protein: CASHTVQGLTDTQYF. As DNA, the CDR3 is TGTGCCAGCCATACCGTGCAGGGCCTCACAGATACGCAGTATTTT.

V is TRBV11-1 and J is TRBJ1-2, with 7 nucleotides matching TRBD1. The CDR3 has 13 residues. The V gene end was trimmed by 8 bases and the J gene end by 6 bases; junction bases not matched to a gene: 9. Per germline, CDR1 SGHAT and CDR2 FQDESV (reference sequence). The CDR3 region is CASGRQGRDGYTF. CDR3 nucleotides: TGTGCCAGCGGGAGACAGGGAAGGGATGGCTACACCTTC.

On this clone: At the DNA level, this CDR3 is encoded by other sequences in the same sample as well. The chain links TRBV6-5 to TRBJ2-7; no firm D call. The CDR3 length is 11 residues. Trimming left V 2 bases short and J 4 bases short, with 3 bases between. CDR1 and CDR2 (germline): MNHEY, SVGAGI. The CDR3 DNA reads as TGTGCCAGCAGTTACCTATACGAGCAGTACTTC. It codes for CASSYLYEQYF.

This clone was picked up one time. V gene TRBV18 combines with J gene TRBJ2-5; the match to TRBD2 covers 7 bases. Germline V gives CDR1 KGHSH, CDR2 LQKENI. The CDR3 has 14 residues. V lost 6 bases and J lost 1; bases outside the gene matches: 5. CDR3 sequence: CASSWGGRQETQYF. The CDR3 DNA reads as TGTGCCAGCTCCTGGGGGGGTCGCCAAGAGACCCAGTACTTC. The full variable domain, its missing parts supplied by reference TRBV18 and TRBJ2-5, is NAGVMQNPRHLVRRRGQEARLRCSPMKGHSHVYWYRQLPEEGLKFMVYLQKENIIDESGMPKERFSAEFPKEGPSILRIQQVVRGDSAAYFCASSWGGRQETQYFGPGTRLLVL.

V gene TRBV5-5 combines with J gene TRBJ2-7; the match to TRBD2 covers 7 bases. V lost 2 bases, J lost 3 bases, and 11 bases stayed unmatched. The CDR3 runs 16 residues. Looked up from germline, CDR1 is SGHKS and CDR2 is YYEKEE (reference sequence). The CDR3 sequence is CASSFGAAGEIYEQYF. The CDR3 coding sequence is TGTGCCAGCAGCTTTGGCGCGGCGGGGGAAATCTACGAGCAGTACTTC.

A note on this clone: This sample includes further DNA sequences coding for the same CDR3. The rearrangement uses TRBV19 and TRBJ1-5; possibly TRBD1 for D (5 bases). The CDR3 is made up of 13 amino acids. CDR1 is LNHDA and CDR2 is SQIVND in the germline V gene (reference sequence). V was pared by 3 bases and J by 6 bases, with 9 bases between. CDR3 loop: CASSIWGGQPQHF. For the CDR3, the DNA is TGTGCCAGTAGTATCTGGGGGGGTCAGCCCCAGCATTTT. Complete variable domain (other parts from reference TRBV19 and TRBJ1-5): DGGITQSPKYLFRKEGQNVTLSCEQNLNHDAMYWYRQDPGQGLRLIYYSQIVNDFQKGDIAEGYSVSREKKESFPLTVTSAQKNPTAFYLCASSIWGGQPQHFGDGTRLSIL.